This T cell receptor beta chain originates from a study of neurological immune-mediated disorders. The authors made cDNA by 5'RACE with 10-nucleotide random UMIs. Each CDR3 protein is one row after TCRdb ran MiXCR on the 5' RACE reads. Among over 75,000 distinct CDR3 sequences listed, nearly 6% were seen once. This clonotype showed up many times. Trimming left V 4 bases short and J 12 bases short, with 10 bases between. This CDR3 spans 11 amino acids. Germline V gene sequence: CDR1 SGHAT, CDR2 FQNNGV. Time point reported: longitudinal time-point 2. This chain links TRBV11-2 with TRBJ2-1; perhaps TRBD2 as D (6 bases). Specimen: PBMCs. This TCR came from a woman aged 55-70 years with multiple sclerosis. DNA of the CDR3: TGTGCCAGCAGCTCGTCGACTAGGCAGTTCTTC. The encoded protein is CASSSSTRQFF.